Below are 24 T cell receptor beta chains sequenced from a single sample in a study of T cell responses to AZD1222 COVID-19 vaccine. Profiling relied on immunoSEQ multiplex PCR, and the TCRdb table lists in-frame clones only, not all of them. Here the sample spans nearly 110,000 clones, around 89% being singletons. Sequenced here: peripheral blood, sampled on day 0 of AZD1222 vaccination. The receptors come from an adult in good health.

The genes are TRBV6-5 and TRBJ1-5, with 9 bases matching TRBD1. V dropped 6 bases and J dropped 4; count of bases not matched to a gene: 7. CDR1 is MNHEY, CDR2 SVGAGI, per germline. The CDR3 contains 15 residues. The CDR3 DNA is TGTGCCAGCAGGACCGGGACAGGGAGGAATCAGCCCCAGCATTTT. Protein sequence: CASRTGTGRNQPQHF.

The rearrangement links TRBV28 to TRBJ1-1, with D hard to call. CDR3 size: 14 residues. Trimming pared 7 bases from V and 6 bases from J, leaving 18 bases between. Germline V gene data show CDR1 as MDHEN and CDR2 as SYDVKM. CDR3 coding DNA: TGTGCCAGCATCCTTGGGAGGGCCTCGGCTGAAGCTTTCTTT. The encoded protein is CASILGRASAEAFF.

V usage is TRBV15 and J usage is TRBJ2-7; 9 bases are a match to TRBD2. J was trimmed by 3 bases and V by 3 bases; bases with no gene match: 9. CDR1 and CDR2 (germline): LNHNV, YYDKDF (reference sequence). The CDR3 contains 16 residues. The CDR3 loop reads CATSSATSGDFYEQYF. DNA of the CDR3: TGTGCCACCAGCAGTGCGACTAGCGGAGATTTCTACGAGCAGTACTTC.

The CDR3 sequence is CATSFPDSNAYEQYF. CDR3 bases: TGTGCCACCAGCTTCCCGGACTCTAATGCCTACGAGCAGTACTTC. This chain links TRBV15 with TRBJ2-7; D might be TRBD2 (5 bases). Per germline, CDR1 LNHNV and CDR2 YYDKDF (reference sequence). Deletions cut 5 bases from V and 2 bases from J, with 16 bases between. The CDR3 is 15 amino acids.

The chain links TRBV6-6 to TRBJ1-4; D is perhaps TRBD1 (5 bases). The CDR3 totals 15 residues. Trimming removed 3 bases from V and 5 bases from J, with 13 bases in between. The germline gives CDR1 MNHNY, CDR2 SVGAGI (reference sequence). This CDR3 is CASSYSRDFNEKLFF. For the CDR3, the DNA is TGTGCCAGCAGTTATTCCCGGGACTTCAATGAAAAACTGTTTTTT.

The DNA of the CDR3 is TGTGCCAGCAGCGACTATAATTCACCCCTCCACTTT. It specifies CASSDYNSPLHF. The chain uses TRBV7-3 and TRBJ1-6, with D uncertain. V was pared by 5 bases and J by 3 bases, with 2 bases between. Germline CDR1 is SGHTA and CDR2 is FQGTGA. There are 12 residues in the CDR3.

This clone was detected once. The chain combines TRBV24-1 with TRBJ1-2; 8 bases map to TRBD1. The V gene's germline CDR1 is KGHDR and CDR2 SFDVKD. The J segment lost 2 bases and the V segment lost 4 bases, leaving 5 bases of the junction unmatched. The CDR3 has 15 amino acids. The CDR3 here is CATSDTGQANYGYTF. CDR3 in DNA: TGTGCCACCAGTGACACGGGACAGGCCAACTATGGCTACACCTTC.

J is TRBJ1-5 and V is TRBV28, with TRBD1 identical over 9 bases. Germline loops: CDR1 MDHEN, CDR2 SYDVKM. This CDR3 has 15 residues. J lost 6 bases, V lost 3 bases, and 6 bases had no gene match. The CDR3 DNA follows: TGTGCCAGCAGTTTTAGGACAGGGGTGACTCAGCCCCAGCATTTT. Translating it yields CASSFRTGVTQPQHF.

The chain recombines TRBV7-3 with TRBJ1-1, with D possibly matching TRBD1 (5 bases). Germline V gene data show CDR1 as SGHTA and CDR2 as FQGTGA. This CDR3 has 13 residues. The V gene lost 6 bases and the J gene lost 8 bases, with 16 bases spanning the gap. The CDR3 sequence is CASSRGSRGEAFF. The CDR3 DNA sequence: TGTGCCAGCAGTCGGGGGAGCCGGGGCGAAGCTTTCTTT.

The CDR3 sequence: CASGLVRGTGVRQFF. CDR3 DNA: TGTGCTAGTGGTTTGGTACGAGGGACAGGGGTGCGGCAGTTCTTC. This chain links TRBV12-5 with TRBJ2-1, with 10 nucleotides matching TRBD1. The J segment lost 12 bases and the V segment lost 0 bases, leaving 8 bases of the junction unmatched. The CDR3 is 15 amino acids. Germline V gene data show CDR1 as LGHNT and CDR2 as FRNRAP.

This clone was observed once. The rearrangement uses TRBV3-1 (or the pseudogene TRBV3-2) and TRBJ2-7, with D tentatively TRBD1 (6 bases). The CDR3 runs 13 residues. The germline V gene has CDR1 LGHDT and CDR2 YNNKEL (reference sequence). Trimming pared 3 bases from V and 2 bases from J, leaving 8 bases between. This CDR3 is CASSQNRAYEQYF. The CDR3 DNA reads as TGTGCCAGCAGCCAGAACAGGGCCTACGAGCAGTACTTC.

CDR3 residues: CASGAGWNLAKNIQYF. The CDR3 region has the DNA TGTGCCAGCGGGGCCGGATGGAATTTAGCCAAAAACATTCAGTACTTC. This chain connects TRBV2 to TRBJ2-4; tentatively, D is TRBD1 (5 bases). Germline CDR1 and CDR2: SNHLY and FYNNEI. Trimming pared 8 bases from V and 0 bases from J, leaving 17 bases between. This CDR3 contains 16 residues.

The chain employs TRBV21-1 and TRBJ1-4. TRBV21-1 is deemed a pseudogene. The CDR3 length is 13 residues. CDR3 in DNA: TGTGCCAGCACCCCAGGTTTAGGGGAAAAACTGTTTTTT. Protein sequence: CASTPGLGEKLFF.

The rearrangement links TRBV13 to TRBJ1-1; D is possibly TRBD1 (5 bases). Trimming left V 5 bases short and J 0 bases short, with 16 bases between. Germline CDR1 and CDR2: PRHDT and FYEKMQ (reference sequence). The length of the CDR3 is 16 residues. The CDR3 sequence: CASSGTRGPMNTEAFF. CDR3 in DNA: TGTGCCAGCAGCGGGACCCGGGGCCCGATGAACACTGAAGCTTTCTTT.

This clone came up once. As DNA, the CDR3 is TGTGCCAGCAGACCAGGTTTGGGTGAAGCTTTCTTT. Protein: CASRPGLGEAFF. V usage is TRBV12-3 or TRBV12-4 and J usage is TRBJ1-1, with D unclear. The CDR3 has 12 amino acids. Trimming cost V 6 bases and J 7 bases, with 12 bases left between them.

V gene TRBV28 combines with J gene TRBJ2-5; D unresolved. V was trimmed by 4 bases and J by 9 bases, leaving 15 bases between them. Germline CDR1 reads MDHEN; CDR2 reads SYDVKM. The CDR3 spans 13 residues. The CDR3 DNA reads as TGTGCCAGCAGTTCCTCGGGCCCGTCGCCCCAGTACTTC. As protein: CASSSSGPSPQYF.

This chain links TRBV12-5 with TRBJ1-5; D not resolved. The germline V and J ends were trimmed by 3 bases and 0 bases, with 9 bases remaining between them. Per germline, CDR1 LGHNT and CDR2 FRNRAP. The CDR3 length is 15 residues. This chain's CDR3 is CASGLSTDSNQPQHF. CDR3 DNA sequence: TGTGCTAGTGGTTTAAGTACGGATAGCAATCAGCCCCAGCATTTT.

The CDR3 nucleotides read TGTGCCAGCAATTCTGGCTACGAGCAGTACTTC. Translating it yields CASNSGYEQYF. The chain has TRBV6-5 and TRBJ2-7; D gene ambiguous. Trimming took 7 bases from V and 3 from J, leaving 7 bases between them. The CDR3 totals 11 residues. Germline-derived CDR1 and CDR2 are MNHEY and SVGAGI.

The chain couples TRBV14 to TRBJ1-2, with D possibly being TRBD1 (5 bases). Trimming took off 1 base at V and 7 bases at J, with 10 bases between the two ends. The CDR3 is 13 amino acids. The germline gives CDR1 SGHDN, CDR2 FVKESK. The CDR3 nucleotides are TGTGCCAGCAGCCAAGTCATCGGGGGTGGCTACACCTTC. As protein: CASSQVIGGGYTF.

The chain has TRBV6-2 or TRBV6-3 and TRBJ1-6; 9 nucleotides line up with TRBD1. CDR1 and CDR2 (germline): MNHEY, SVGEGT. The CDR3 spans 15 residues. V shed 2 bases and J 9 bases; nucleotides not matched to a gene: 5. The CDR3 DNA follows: TGTGCCAGCAGTTACGGGACAGGGTCCCGTTCACCCCTCCACTTT. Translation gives CASSYGTGSRSPLHF.

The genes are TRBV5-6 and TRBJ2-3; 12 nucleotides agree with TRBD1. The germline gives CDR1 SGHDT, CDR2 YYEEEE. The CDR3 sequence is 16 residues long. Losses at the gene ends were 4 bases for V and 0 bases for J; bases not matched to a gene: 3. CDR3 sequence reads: CASSVGQGASTDTQYF. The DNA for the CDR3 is TGTGCCAGCAGCGTGGGACAGGGGGCGAGCACAGATACGCAGTATTTT. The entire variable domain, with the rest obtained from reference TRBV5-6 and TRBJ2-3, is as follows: DAGVTQSPTHLIKTRGQQVTLRCSPKSGHDTVSWYQQALGQGPQFIFQYYEEEERQRGNFPDRFSGHQFPNYSSELNVNALLLGDSALYLCASSVGQGASTDTQYFGPGTRLTVL.

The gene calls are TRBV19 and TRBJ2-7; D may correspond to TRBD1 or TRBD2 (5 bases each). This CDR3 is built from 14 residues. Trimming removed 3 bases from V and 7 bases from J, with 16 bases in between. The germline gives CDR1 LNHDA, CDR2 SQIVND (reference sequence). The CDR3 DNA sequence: TGTGCCAGTAGTATTCCGGGGACCTCGGAAGAGCAGTACTTC. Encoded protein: CASSIPGTSEEQYF.

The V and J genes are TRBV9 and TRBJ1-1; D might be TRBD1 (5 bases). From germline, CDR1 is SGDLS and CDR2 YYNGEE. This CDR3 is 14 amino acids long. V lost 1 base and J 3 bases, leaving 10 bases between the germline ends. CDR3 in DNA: TGTGCCAGCAGCGTATCCGTGGGGGACACTGAAGCTTTCTTT. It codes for CASSVSVGDTEAFF.

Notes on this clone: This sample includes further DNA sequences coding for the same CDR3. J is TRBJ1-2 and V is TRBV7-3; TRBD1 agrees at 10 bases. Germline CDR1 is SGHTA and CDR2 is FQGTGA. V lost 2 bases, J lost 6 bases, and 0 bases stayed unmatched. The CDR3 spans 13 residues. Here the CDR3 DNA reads TGTGCCAGCAGCTTAGGGACAGGGGATGGCTACACCTTC. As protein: CASSLGTGDGYTF.